This T cell receptor beta chain was captured by sequencing in a study of cytomegalovirus exposure and HLA in healthy donors. Looking at the study overall: Tens of millions of unique TCRs from HLA-typed donors were held in an early release of data. Study outcomes and limitations: It was assumed in the presence/absence analyses that sequencing depth was roughly uniform across donors.

The sample holds a few counts of this clone. Its antigen is still unknown. PCR primers comprised 60 Vbeta and 13 Jbeta primers. Sequenced by immunoSEQ multiplex PCR; TCRdb stores in-frame clones only, minus some. This table holds 95,000 to 150,000 clones, roughly 80% found once. This receptor was obtained from a man aged 18-30 years in good health and CMV-seropositive. Sequenced material: PBMCs.

The CDR3 protein is CASSDREGNQPQHF. In DNA form, the CDR3 reads TGCGCCAGCAGTGACAGGGAAGGGAATCAGCCCCAGCATTTT. The rearrangement uses TRBV10-2 and TRBJ1-5; possibly TRBD1 for D (5 bases). With 3 bases removed from V and 4 bases from J, the gap between germline ends came to 10 bases. The length of the CDR3 is 14 residues. The germline gives CDR1 WSHSY, CDR2 SAAADI.